This T cell receptor (beta chain) was observed in a study of blood T cell repertoires in COVID-19 (dated by TCRdb to about 2020). Broadly, across the study: Collaborator samples came from the United States, Italy and Spain and covered acute and convalescent phases of COVID-19. Where available, HLA class I and class II types were obtained from metadata supplied by the sample provider rather than from assay-based typing. A freely available public database, intended as a resource for researchers studying the immune response to SARS-CoV-2, is where the repertoires were released. The samples were drawn from two sources: the first 160 participants of the ongoing ImmuneRACE study, and 1,254 subjects contributed by 6 global collaborators. Deeply sampled blood TCRbeta repertoires from subjects exposed to, actively infected with, or recovered from COVID-19 were included in the dataset. The sample metadata nearly always contained a de-identified subject ID, COVID-19 status, age in years and sex. The material from the prospective study consisted of cDNA or gDNA derived from T cells, B-cell-depleted T cells, or PBMCs.

The CDR3 starts with the cysteine, ends with the phenylalanine, and has 14 residues. Of the read, only the CDR3 DNA is kept; its 42 bases are in frame from base 1. Per the germline V gene, MNHEY is the CDR1 and SVGAGI is the CDR2. Here V drops 5 bases and J drops 1 base, and the junction holds 2 bases not matched to any gene. Notes on this clone: Its recognized antigen is unknown. Within one base of it there is no much larger clone, and no base qualities were kept.

TCRbeta CDR3 regions were amplified from genomic DNA using the immunoSEQ Assay, a bias-controlled multiplex PCR. The original pipeline was this. The number of nucleated cells in each sample was estimated by amplification of reference gene primers within the assay. To quantify the absolute abundance of each unique TCRbeta CDR3 rearrangement, sequence reads were collapsed and filtered. For each sample, productive Simpson clonality was calculated as the square root of Simpson's diversity index over productive rearrangements. The source is immuneACCESS, and TCRdb retained only in-frame sequences with V and J called. Part of the clones is not carried over; for the studies checked, unresolved V genes explain less than half of this, and the remainder is unexplained. That table gives V, J and clone size, and the DNA gave D and trimming. In this sample the table shows 130,000 to 150,000 clones, around 84% of which occur a single time. The biggest ten clones account for more than 2% of the sample.

Study-level results and caveats: The amount of clinical and demographic metadata varied by source and participant and was provided uncurated.

Each collaborating institution followed its own protocols to collect whole blood in K2EDTA tubes. For TCRbeta analysis, collaborator samples were shipped as frozen whole blood, as isolated PBMCs, or as DNA extracted from either sample type. The sequencing sample was made of peripheral blood. The chain uses TRBV6-5 and TRBJ2-4, with 7 bases in between that match TRBD1. This clonotype was sampled from a human donor with acute or convalescent COVID-19. The donor label of this sample is uncertain. The DNA sequence is as follows: TGTGCCAGCAGTAAGGGGGCGGCCAAAAACATTCAGTACTTC. It codes for CASSKGAAKNIQYF.